This T cell receptor (beta chain) was sequenced during a study of PD-1 blockade in mismatch repair-deficient tumors. Overall study context: Patients had 11 to 13 mismatch repair-deficient cancer types and were previously treated and progressing. General study results and limits: Tumor-resident clones, often undetectable pretreatment in blood, expanded then contracted after pembrolizumab.

Sequencing was performed with immunoSEQ multiplex PCR; in TCRdb, only in-frame clones are kept and a portion is missing. The sample has about 38,000 clones; 70% to 90% are singletons. The TCR-sequenced patients were a few responders to pembrolizumab. This clone was detected once. Its antigen remains unidentified. The CDR3 covers 14 residues. Trimming stripped 2 bases from V and 0 bases from J, with 7 bases between. Germline assignment: CDR1 SGHRS and CDR2 YFSETQ. V is TRBV5-1 and J is TRBJ2-3; no clear D. The clonotype comes from an adult with mismatch repair-deficient cancer. The sequenced sample was peripheral blood, obtained 75 to 85 weeks after starting pembrolizumab. The CDR3 sequence: CASSFSVSTDTQYF. Written as DNA, the CDR3 is TGCGCCAGCAGCTTTTCGGTTAGCACAGATACGCAGTATTTT. Full variable domain (outside the CDR3, taken from reference TRBV5-1 and TRBJ2-3): KAGVTQTPRYLIKTRGQQVTLSCSPISGHRSVSWYQQTPGQGLQFLFEYFSETQRNKGNFPGRFSGRQFSNSRSEMNVSTLELGDSALYLCASSFSVSTDTQYFGPGTRLTVL.